The rows below give T cell receptor beta chains drawn from one sample of a study of blood T cell repertoires in COVID-19. The protocol was immunoSEQ multiplex PCR, while the TCRdb copy is restricted to in-frame clones and leaves out a portion. The sample holds 390,000 or so clones; roughly 85% are singletons and the top ten take under 1.5%. Sequencing was done on a sample of peripheral blood. These receptors were collected from a woman in her twenties or thirties with active or convalescent COVID-19. Both conserved end residues are part of each CDR3. A D gene is named only where the DNA matches it firmly. Size tells how often a clone was seen (once, few, many) or the class of an expanded clone, and some rows leave it out.

V: TRBV7-8
J: TRBJ1-4
D: .
size: .
CDR3: CASSLMATTNEKLFF
DNA: TGTGCCAGCAGCTTAATGGCCACAACTAATGAAAAACTGTTTTTT

V: TRBV7-9
J: TRBJ1-2
D: TRBD1
size: .
CDR3: CASSWDSSYGYTF
DNA: TGTGCCAGCAGCTGGGACAGCAGCTATGGCTACACCTTC

V: TRBV3-1/TRBV3-2
J: TRBJ1-6
D: .
size: .
CDR3: CASSQTDSNSPLHF
DNA: TGTGCCAGCAGCCAAACCGACAGTAATTCACCCCTCCACTTT

V: TRBV20-1
J: TRBJ2-7
D: .
size: once
CDR3: CSATTAGEQYF
DNA: TGCAGTGCTACCACAGCCGGAGAGCAGTACTTC

V: TRBV15
J: TRBJ1-5
D: TRBD1
size: once
CDR3: CATSRPGQDNQPQHF
DNA: TGTGCCACCAGCAGACCTGGACAGGACAATCAGCCCCAGCATTTT

V: TRBV3-1/TRBV3-2
J: TRBJ1-5
D: TRBD1
size: .
CDR3: CASSERQGSNQPQHF
DNA: TGTGCCAGCAGCGAAAGACAGGGCAGCAATCAGCCCCAGCATTTT

V: TRBV5-6
J: TRBJ1-5
D: .
size: .
CDR3: CASSLGGLYSNQPQHF
DNA: TGTGCCAGCAGCTTGGGAGGCCTATATAGCAATCAGCCCCAGCATTTT

V: TRBV18
J: TRBJ2-7
D: .
size: .
CDR3: CASSPDSSYEQYF
DNA: TGTGCCAGCTCTCCCGACAGCTCCTACGAGCAGTACTTC

V: TRBV9
J: TRBJ2-3
D: .
size: .
CDR3: CASSPEAADTQYF
DNA: TGTGCCAGCAGCCCCGAGGCAGCGGATACGCAGTATTTT

V: TRBV20-1
J: TRBJ1-4
D: .
size: .
CDR3: CSARELEKLFF
DNA: TGCAGTGCTAGGGAGTTGGAAAAACTGTTTTTT

V: TRBV10-3
J: TRBJ1-1
D: .
size: .
CDR3: CAITEVGNTEAFF
DNA: TGTGCCATCACGGAGGTGGGTAACACTGAAGCTTTCTTT

V: TRBV29-1
J: TRBJ2-7
D: .
size: .
CDR3: CSVDTGTYEQYF
DNA: TGCAGCGTTGACACAGGGACCTACGAGCAGTACTTC

V: TRBV30
J: TRBJ2-2
D: .
size: few
CDR3: CAWSVAGGTGELFF
DNA: TGTGCCTGGAGTGTGGCAGGGGGGACCGGGGAGCTGTTTTTT

V: TRBV3-1/TRBV3-2
J: TRBJ2-7
D: .
size: .
CDR3: CASSQDEGQIYEQYF
DNA: TGTGCCAGCAGCCAAGATGAAGGACAAATCTACGAGCAGTACTTC

V: TRBV11-2
J: TRBJ2-1
D: TRBD2
size: .
CDR3: CASKLAGSSYNEQFF
DNA: TGTGCCAGCAAGCTAGCGGGGAGCTCCTACAATGAGCAGTTCTTC

V: TRBV5-5
J: TRBJ1-1
D: TRBD1
size: .
CDR3: CASSLGDRAIGEAFF
DNA: TGTGCCAGCAGCTTGGGTGACAGGGCAATAGGTGAAGCTTTCTTT

V: TRBV5-1
J: TRBJ1-4
D: .
size: .
CDR3: CASSLSGGNEKLFF
DNA: TGCGCCAGCAGCTTATCCGGGGGGAATGAAAAACTGTTTTTT